This T cell receptor (beta chain) was obtained from a study of PD-1 blockade in classical Hodgkin lymphoma. Time point meaning: cycle 4 day 1 (C4D1), after five to seven weeks of nivolumab. Every single patient, without exception, relapsed after autologous stem cell transplantation, and brentuximab vedotin exposure varied. Magnetic depletion of unwanted cells isolated CD4+ T cells from thawed PBMCs. This clone was seen a few times. What it binds is unknown. The germline CDR1 and CDR2 sequences are SNHLY and FYNNEI. This CDR3 region has 11 residues. V lost 7 bases and J 4 bases, leaving 8 bases between the germline ends. Study-wide points: CD4+ but not CD8+ TCR diversity rose significantly by C4D1. Nivolumab initiated under 1 year post-ASCT led to patient exclusion. Diversity similar to that of newly diagnosed patients was seen at baseline in complete responders.

Here immunoSEQ multiplex PCR was the method, and the copy in TCRdb shows in-frame clones only, minus some. The table includes under 30,000 clones, about 88% detected once. The sequences come from CD4+ T cells from blood, collected before the fourth cycle of nivolumab. The chain links TRBV2 to TRBJ2-7; D tentatively reads TRBD1 or TRBD2 (5 bases each). This receptor was obtained from a human donor with classical Hodgkin lymphoma. CDR3 amino acids: CASTGGYEQYF. The CDR3 nucleotides are TGTGCCAGCACTGGGGGTTACGAGCAGTACTTC. Supplemented by reference TRBV2 and TRBJ2-7, the full variable domain reads EPEVTQTPSHQVTQMGQEVILRCVPISNHLYFYWYRQILGQKVEFLVSFYNNEISEKSEIFDDQFSVERPDGSNFTLKIRSTKLEDSAMYFCASTGGYEQYFGPGTRLTVT.